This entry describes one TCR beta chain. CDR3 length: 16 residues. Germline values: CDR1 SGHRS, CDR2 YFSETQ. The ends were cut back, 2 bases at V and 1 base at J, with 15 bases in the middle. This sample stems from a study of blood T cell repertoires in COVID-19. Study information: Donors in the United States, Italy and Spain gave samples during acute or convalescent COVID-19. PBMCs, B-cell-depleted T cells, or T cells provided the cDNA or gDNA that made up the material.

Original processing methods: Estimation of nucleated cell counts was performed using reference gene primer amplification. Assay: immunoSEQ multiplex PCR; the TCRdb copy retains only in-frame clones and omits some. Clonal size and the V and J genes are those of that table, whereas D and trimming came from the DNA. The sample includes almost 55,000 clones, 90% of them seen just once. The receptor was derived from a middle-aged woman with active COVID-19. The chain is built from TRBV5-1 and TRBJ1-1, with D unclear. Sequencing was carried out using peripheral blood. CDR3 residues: CASSFLSSVANTEAFF. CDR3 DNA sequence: TGCGCCAGCAGCTTCTTGTCCTCAGTCGCGAACACTGAAGCTTTCTTT.